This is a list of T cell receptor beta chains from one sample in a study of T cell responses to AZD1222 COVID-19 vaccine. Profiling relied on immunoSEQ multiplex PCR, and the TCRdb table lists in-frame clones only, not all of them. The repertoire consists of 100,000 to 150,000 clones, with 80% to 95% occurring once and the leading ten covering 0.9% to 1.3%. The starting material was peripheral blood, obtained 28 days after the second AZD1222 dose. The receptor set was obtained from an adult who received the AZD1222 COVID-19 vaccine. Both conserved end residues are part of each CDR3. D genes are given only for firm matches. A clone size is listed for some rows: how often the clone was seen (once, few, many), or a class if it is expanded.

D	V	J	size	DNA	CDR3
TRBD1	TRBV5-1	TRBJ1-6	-	TGCGCCAGCAGTGGGACAGGGTATAATTCACCCCTCCACTTT	CASSGTGYNSPLHF
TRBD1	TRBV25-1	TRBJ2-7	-	TGTGCCAGCACAGGGGGCCTAGCAGATTACGAGCAGTACTTC	CASTGGLADYEQYF
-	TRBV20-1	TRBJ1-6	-	TGCAGTGCTAGTATGGGAGGGGATAATTCACCCCTCCACTTT	CSASMGGDNSPLHF
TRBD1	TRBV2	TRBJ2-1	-	TGTGCCAGCAGTGGACAGGGGTACAATGAGCAGTTCTTC	CASSGQGYNEQFF
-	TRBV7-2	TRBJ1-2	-	TGTGCCAGCAGCTCCGGGACGGGAGCTAACTATGGCTACACCTTC	CASSSGTGANYGYTF
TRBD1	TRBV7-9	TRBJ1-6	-	TGTGCCAGCAGTTCTCGGGACAGAGTTAATTCACCCCTCCACTTT	CASSSRDRVNSPLHF
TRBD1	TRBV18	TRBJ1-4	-	TGTGCCAGCTCACCGATGGCCGGGACAGTCTCGGAAAAACTGTTTTTT	CASSPMAGTVSEKLFF
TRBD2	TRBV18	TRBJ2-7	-	TGTGCCAGCTCACCACCGACCAGCGGGAGTAACGAGCAGTACTTC	CASSPPTSGSNEQYF
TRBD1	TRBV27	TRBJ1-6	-	TGTGCCAGCAGTTTATCCGGGACAGGGGGATCACCCCTCCACTTT	CASSLSGTGGSPLHF
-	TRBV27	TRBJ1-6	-	TGTGCCAGCAGTTTAAGGACTAATTCACCCCTCCACTTT	CASSLRTNSPLHF
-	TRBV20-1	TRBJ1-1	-	TGCAGTGCTAGTAAGGGGGATGAAGCTTTCTTT	CSASKGDEAFF
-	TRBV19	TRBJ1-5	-	TGTGCCAGTAGCTTGGGACGGTTTTATAGCAATCAGCCCCAGCATTTT	CASSLGRFYSNQPQHF
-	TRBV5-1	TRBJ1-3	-	TGCGCCAGCAGCTTGGCCCTAACCTCTGGAAACACCATATATTTT	CASSLALTSGNTIYF
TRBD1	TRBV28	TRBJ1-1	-	TGTGCCAGCAGCCCTGGACAGGCTCGGACTGAAGCTTTCTTT	CASSPGQARTEAFF
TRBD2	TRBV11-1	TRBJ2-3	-	TGTGCCAGCAACGAGCGGGACACAGATACGCAGTATTTT	CASNERDTDTQYF
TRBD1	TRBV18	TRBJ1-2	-	TGTGCCAGCTCACCGGGACAGGCGCGCTCTAACTATGGAGGCTACACCTTC	CASSPGQARSNYGGYTF
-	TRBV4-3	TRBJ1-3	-	TGCGCCAGCAGCCAAGAAGGGGTCGGTGGAAACACCATATATTTT	CASSQEGVGGNTIYF
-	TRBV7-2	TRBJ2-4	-	TGTGCCAGCAGCGATCCCAGGACTGTACACATTCAGTACTTC	CASSDPRTVHIQYF
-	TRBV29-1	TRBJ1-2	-	TGCAGCGTTGAAAGACAGAACTATGGCTACACCTTC	CSVERQNYGYTF
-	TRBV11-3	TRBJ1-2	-	TGTGCCAGCAGCTTAGATCGTTCGCTAGGCTACACCTTC	CASSLDRSLGYTF
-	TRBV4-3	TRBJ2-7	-	TGCGCCAGCAGCCAGGCCTCATATGGCGAGCAGTACTTC	CASSQASYGEQYF
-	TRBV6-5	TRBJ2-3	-	TGTGCCAGCAGCCTCGGGCTCCGAGGAACAGATACGCAGTATTTT	CASSLGLRGTDTQYF
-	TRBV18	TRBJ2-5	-	TGTGCCAGCTCACCAGGCTTTGAGACCCAGTACTTC	CASSPGFETQYF
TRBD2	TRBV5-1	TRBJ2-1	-	TGCGCCAGCAGCAAAGGACTAGCGGGGAATAATGAGCAGTTCTTC	CASSKGLAGNNEQFF
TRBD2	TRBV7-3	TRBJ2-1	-	TGTGCCAGCAGCTTACTCCGGGAGGGCCTCCAGTTCTTC	CASSLLREGLQFF
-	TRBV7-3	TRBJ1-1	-	TGTGCCAGCAGCTTAAGTCCCCGAAAAGCGAACACTGAAGCTTTCTTT	CASSLSPRKANTEAFF
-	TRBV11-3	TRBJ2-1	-	TGTGCCAGCAGCCCTCGTGGGGGGAGTCACAATGAGCAGTTCTTC	CASSPRGGSHNEQFF
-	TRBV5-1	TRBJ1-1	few	TGCGCCAGCAGCTTGGGACAGCCCGAGAACACTGAAGCTTTCTTT	CASSLGQPENTEAFF
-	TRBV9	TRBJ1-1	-	TGTGCCAGCAGCGTAGAGGACGGCAGCACTGAAGCTTTCTTT	CASSVEDGSTEAFF
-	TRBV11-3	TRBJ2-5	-	TGTGCCAGCAGCTTAGCGTTAGGGGGAGAGACCCAGTACTTC	CASSLALGGETQYF
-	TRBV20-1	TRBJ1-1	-	TGCAGTGCTAGCCCGAACACTGAAGCTTTCTTT	CSASPNTEAFF
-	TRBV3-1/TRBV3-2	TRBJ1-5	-	TGTGCCAGCAGCCCAATCAGGGGTAGCAATCAGCCCCAGCATTTT	CASSPIRGSNQPQHF
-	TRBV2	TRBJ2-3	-	TGTGCCAGCATCCCCAACGGTTTTAGCACAGATACGCAGTATTTT	CASIPNGFSTDTQYF
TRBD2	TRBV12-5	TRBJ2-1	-	TGTGCTAGTGGTCCGGGTTGGACTAGCGGGGGGACCGAGCAGTTCTTC	CASGPGWTSGGTEQFF
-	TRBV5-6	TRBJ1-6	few	TGTGCCAGCAGCCCTTTCCACCTGACGGATTCACCCCTCCACTTT	CASSPFHLTDSPLHF
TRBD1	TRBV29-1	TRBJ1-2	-	TGCAGCGTTGATAGGACAGGGGACTATGGCTACACCTTC	CSVDRTGDYGYTF
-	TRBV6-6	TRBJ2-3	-	TGTGCCAGCAGGGGGGATACGCAGTATTTT	CASRGDTQYF
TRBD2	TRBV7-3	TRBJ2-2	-	TGTGCCAGCAGCCCGGGGGGGTCCGGGGAGCTGTTTTTT	CASSPGGSGELFF
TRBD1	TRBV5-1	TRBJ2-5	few	TGCGCCAGCAGCCCGGGACAGGGGCGGTGGGAGACCCAGTACTTC	CASSPGQGRWETQYF
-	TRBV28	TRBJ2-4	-	TGTGCCAGCAGCCGACCAAGTAAAGACATTCAGTACTTC	CASSRPSKDIQYF
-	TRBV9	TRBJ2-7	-	TGTGCCAGCAGCGTAGCTACGGTCGGAGAGCAGTACTTC	CASSVATVGEQYF
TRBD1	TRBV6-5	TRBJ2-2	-	TGTGCCTACAGGGGGCTGGCGGGCACCGGGGAGCTGTTTTTT	CAYRGLAGTGELFF
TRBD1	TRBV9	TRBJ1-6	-	TGTGCCAGCAGCGTATATCCAGGGGGCTCCTATAATTCACCCCTCCACTTT	CASSVYPGGSYNSPLHF
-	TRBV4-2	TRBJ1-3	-	TGTGCCAGCAGCCAAGCTAACAGGGCGTCCTCTGGAAACACCATATATTTT	CASSQANRASSGNTIYF
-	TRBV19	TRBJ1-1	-	TGTGCCAGTAACAACCCACGAAACTATATGAACACTGAAGCTTTCTTT	CASNNPRNYMNTEAFF
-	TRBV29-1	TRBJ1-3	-	TGCAGCGTTGTGGACTTCTCTGGAAACACCATATATTTT	CSVVDFSGNTIYF
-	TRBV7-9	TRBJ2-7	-	TGTGCCAGCAGTTCTCCGTTCACCCCCTACGAGCAGTACTTC	CASSSPFTPYEQYF
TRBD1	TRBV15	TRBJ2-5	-	TGTGCCACCAGCAGAACGACAGGGGGCGAAGAGACCCAGTACTTC	CATSRTTGGEETQYF
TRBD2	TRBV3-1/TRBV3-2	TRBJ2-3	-	TGTGCCAGCAGCCAAGGGACTAGCGGGAGCACAGATACGCAGTATTTT	CASSQGTSGSTDTQYF
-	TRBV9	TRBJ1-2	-	TGTGCCAGCAGCCCCGAGGGAGCTGACTACACCTTC	CASSPEGADYTF
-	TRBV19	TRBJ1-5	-	TGTGCCAGTACACACAGGAGCAATCAGCCCCAGCATTTT	CASTHRSNQPQHF
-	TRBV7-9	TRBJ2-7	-	TGTGCCAGCAGCTTAGCGGGCCCCACCGCCGAGCAGTACTTC	CASSLAGPTAEQYF
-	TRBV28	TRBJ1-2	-	TGTGCCAGCAGTTTGACGTTGAGGGCTAGTGGCTACACCTTC	CASSLTLRASGYTF
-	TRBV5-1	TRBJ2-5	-	TGCGCCAGCAGCTCAGACAGGGAAGGGGGGAAGACCCAGTACTTC	CASSSDREGGKTQYF
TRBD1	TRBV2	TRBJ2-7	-	TGTGCCAGCAGTGTGGACAGGGGGCTCTACGAGCAGTACTTC	CASSVDRGLYEQYF
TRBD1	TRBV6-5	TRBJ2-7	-	TGTGCCAGCAGCTTGACAGGGATCCCCTACGAGCAGTACTTC	CASSLTGIPYEQYF
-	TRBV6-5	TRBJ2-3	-	TGTGCCAGCAGCTCCGGCTGGGTTACGCAGTATTTT	CASSSGWVTQYF
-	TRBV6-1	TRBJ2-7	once	TGTGCCAGCAGTGAAGCGTGGAGGGGTGTCTACGAGCAGTACTTC	CASSEAWRGVYEQYF
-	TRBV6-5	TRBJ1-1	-	TGTGCCAGCAGTCCCGGGACAAAGAACACTGAAGCTTTCTTT	CASSPGTKNTEAFF
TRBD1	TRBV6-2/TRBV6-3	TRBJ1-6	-	TGTGCCAGCAGTTCCACCGGGACAGGAGCATTCTCACCCCTCCACTTT	CASSSTGTGAFSPLHF